Sequencing of this T cell receptor beta chain was carried out in a study of blood T cells in healthy people across ages. Study-level findings and limits: Diversity estimated from one million T cells was considered an underestimate. In older individuals, TCR beta diversity per million T cells was lower, falling roughly linearly with age.

The germline V gene has CDR1 SGHVS and CDR2 FNYEAQ. The CDR3 covers 16 residues. This clonotype was counted between two and nine times. Its target is not known. Alongside a J-beta primer mix, a sample-barcoded 5' primer served in a second PCR lasting about 7 to 12 cycles. With 12 random nucleotides, a template-switch adaptor tagged each individual cDNA molecule. One entry per CDR3 protein, called by TCRdb with MiXCR from the 5' RACE reads. The sample shows 550,000 to 750,000 distinct CDR3 sequences, around 21% of them seen only once. Sequences were obtained from blood. This receptor was taken from a man between 65 and 85 years old in good health. The J gene is TRBJ2-5, the V gene TRBV7-6; 10 bases map to TRBD1. The J call is uncertain, as TRBJ2-7 better fits the DNA end. The CDR3 bases are TGTGCCAGCAGCTTCACCGACAGGGGGCGTTATAACGAGCAGTACTTC. It is translated as CASSFTDRGRYNEQYF.